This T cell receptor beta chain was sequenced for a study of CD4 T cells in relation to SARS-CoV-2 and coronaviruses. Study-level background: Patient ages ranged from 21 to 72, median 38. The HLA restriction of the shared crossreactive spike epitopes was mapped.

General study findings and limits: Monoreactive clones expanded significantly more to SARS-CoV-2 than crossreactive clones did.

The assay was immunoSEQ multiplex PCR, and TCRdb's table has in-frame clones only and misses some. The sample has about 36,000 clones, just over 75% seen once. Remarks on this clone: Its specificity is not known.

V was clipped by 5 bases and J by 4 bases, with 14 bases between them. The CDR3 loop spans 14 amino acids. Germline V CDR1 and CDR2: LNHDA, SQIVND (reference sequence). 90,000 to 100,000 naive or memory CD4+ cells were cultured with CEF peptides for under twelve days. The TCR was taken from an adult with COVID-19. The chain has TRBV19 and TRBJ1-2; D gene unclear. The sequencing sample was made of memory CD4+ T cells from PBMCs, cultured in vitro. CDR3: CASSPSAVSYGYTF. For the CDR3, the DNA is TGTGCCAGTAGTCCGTCAGCCGTGAGCTATGGCTACACCTTC.